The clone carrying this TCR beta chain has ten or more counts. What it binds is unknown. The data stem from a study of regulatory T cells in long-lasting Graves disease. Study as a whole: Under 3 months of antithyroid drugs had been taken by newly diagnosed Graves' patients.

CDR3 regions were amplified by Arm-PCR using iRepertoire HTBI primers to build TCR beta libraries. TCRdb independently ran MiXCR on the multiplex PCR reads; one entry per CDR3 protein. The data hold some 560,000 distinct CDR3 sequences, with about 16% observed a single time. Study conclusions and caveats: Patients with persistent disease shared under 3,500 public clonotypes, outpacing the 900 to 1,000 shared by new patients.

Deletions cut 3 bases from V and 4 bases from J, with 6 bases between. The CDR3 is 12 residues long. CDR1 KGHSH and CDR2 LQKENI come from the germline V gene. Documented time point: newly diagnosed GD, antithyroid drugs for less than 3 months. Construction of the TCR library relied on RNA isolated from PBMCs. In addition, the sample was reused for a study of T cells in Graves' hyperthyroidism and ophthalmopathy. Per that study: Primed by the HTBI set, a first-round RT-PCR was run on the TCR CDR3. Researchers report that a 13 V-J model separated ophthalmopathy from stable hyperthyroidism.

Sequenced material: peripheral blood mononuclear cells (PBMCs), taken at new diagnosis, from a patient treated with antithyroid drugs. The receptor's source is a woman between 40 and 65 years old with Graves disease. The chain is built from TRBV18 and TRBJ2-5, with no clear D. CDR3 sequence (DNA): TGTGCCAGCTCACCTAGCCTAGAGACCCAGTACTTC. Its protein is CASSPSLETQYF.